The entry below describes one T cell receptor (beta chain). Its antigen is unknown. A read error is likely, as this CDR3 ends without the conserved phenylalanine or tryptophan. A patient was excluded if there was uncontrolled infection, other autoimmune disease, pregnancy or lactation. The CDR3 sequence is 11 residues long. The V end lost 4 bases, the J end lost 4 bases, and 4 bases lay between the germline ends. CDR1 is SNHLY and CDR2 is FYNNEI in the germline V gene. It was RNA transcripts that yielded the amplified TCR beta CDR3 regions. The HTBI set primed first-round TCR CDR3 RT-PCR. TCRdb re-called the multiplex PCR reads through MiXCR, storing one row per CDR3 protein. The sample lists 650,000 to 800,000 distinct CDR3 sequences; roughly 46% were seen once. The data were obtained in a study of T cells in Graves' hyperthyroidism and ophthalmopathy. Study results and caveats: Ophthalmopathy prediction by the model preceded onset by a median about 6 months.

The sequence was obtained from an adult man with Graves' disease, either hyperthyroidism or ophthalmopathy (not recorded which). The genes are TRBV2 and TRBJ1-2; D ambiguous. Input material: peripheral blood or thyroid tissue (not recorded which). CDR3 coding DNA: TGTGCCAGCAGTGCCAGCTATGGCTACACCCTC. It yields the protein CASSASYGYTL.